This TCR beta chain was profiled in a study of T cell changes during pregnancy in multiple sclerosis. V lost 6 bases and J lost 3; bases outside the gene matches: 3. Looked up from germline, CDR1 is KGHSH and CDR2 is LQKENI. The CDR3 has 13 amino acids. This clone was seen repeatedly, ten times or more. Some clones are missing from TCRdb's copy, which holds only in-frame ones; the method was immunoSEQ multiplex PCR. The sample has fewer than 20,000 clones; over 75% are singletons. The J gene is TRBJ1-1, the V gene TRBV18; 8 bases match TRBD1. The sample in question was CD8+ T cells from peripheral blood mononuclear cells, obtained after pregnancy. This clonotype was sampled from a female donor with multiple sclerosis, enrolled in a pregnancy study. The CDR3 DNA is TGTGCCAGCTCGGACAGGGCGGACACTGAAGCTTTCTTT. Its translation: CASSDRADTEAFF.